This TCR beta chain was observed in a study of tissue T cells after allogeneic stem cell transplantation. Time point reported: mouse harvest day 7 after allogeneic transplant. Tail vein injection delivered 10^7 T-cell-depleted bone marrow cells and 10^6 splenic CD5+ T cells. CDR1 and CDR2 (germline): KGHPV, FQNQEV (reference sequence). This CDR3 comprises 14 residues. V was cut by 3 bases and J by 6 bases, with 13 bases left in between. Sequenced by immunoSEQ multiplex PCR; TCRdb stores in-frame clones only, minus some. The sample yields over 6,500 clones, less than 55% seen once. On this clone: Gene names are mouse gene names. Coverage ceases 1 residue before the CDR3 finishes, and the germline J gene fills in the end.

Material for sequencing was lymph node tissue. This chain connects TRBV26 to TRBJ2-4; either TRBD1 or TRBD2 may supply D (6 bases each). The sequence was obtained from a female BALB/c mouse given C57BL/6 T cells with graft-versus-host disease after an allogeneic hematopoietic cell transplant. CDR3 DNA (partial): TGTGCCAGCAGTCTACCGGGGGCGCGGAACACCTTGTAC. Encoded protein: CASSLPGARNTLY. The whole CDR3 sequence reads CASSLPGARNTLYF.